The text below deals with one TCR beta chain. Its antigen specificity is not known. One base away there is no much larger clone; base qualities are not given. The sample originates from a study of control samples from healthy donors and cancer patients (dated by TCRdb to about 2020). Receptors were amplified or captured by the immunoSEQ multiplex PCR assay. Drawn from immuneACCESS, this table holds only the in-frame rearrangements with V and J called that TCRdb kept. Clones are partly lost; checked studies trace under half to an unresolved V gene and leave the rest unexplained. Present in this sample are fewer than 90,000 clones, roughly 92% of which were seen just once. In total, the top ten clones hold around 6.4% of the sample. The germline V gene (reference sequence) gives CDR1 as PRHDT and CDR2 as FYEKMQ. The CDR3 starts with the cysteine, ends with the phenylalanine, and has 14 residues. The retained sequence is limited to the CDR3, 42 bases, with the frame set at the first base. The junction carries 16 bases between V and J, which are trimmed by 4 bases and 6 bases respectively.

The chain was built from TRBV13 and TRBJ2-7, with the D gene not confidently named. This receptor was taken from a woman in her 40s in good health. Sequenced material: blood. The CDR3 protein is CASSWSGGQREQYF. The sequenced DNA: TGTGCCAGCAGCTGGTCGGGTGGGCAGCGCGAGCAGTACTTC.